The clone carrying this T cell receptor (beta chain) was found a few times. What it binds is unknown. Every isolated RNA sample was fully reverse transcribed, so sequencing captured expressed TCRB transcripts. Repertoires were generated with immunoSEQ multiplex PCR, while TCRdb's copy carries only in-frame clones and drops some. The repertoire has about 290,000 clones, 7% to 9% of them found once; the top ten carry roughly 1%. This sample was taken from a study of beta chain features in type 1 diabetes. Study-wide background: The study examined about 110,000,000 sorted cells across all samples.

The study, taken as a whole, reports: High TCR expression in some cells could lead to their over-representation in cDNA sequencing.

Germline V gene lookup returns CDR1 SQVTM and CDR2 ANQGSEA. Trimming took 1 base from V and 1 from J, leaving 23 bases between them. This CDR3 has 19 residues. This sequence originates from a woman aged 18-35 years in good health. Sequencing was carried out using central memory CD4+ T cells from blood. The rearrangement uses TRBV29-1 and TRBJ2-1, with D perhaps TRBD1 (6 bases). CDR3 amino acids: CSVEGGLGFRGRSYNEQFF. The CDR3 nucleotides read TGCAGCGTTGAAGGGGGGCTGGGATTCCGGGGAAGATCCTACAATGAGCAGTTCTTC.